A single sample gave rise to the 4 T cell receptor beta chains below, sequenced in a study of CD8+ T cells in alopecia areata. Treatment meaning: oral pan-JAK inhibitor, 5-10 mg twice daily. cDNA prepared by RNA extraction and subsequent reverse transcription served as the template for sequencing. TCRdb's table, derived via immunoSEQ multiplex PCR, lists solely in-frame clones and lacks some. The table records around 210,000 clones, about three fifths of them present only once. The sample here was CD4+ T cells sorted from blood, taken at week 4, from a patient treated with tofacitinib. Source of these receptors: a human donor with alopecia areata.

This clone has a single count. This chain joins TRBV30 and TRBJ1-1; D is unclear. This CDR3 has 13 residues. CDR1 is GTSNPN and CDR2 is SVGIG in the germline V gene (reference sequence). V was trimmed by 1 base and J by 2 bases, leaving 8 bases between them. The CDR3 sequence: CAWSGLRNTEAFF. CDR3 sequence (DNA): TGTGCCTGGAGTGGACTGAGAAACACTGAAGCTTTCTTT.

In this sample, this clone turned up once. V and J are TRBV15 and TRBJ2-6, with D possibly being TRBD2 (6 bases). The CDR3 loop spans 14 amino acids. In germline, CDR1 is LNHNV, CDR2 YYDKDF (reference sequence). Trimming took off 5 bases at V and 1 base at J, with 6 bases between the two ends. CDR3 residues: CATSRGSGANVLTF. CDR3 nucleotide sequence: TGTGCCACCAGCCGGGGGTCTGGGGCCAACGTCCTGACTTTC.

The rearrangement joins TRBV2 to TRBJ2-7; D call uncertain. V was clipped by 6 bases and J by 6 bases, with 12 bases between them. This CDR3 contains 12 residues. Looked up from germline, CDR1 is SNHLY and CDR2 is FYNNEI. CDR3 nucleotide sequence: TGTGCCAGCAGAAATACTTTGGGCGAGCAGTACTTC. Translation: CASRNTLGEQYF.

This clone came up a few times. The chain has TRBV7-9 and TRBJ1-1; D is undetermined. The V gene lost 0 bases and the J gene lost 0 bases, with 14 bases spanning the gap. CDR3 length: 17 amino acids. Germline values: CDR1 SEHNR, CDR2 FQNEAQ (reference sequence). CDR3 DNA: TGTGCCAGCAGCTTAGCGGGGAACTGGTTGATGAACACTGAAGCTTTCTTT. Translating gives CASSLAGNWLMNTEAFF.